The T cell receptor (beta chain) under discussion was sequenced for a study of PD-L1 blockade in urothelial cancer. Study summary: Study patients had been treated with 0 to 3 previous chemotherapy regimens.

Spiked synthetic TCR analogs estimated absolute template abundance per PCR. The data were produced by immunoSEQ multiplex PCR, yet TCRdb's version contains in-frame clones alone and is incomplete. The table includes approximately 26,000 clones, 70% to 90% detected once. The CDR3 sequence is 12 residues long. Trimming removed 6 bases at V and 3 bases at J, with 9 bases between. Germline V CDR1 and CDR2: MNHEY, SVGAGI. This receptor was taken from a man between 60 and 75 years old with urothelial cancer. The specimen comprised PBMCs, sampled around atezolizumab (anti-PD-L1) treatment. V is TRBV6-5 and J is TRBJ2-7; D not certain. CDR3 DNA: TGTGCCAGCAGAAGAGACAACTACGAGCAGTACTTC. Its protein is CASRRDNYEQYF.